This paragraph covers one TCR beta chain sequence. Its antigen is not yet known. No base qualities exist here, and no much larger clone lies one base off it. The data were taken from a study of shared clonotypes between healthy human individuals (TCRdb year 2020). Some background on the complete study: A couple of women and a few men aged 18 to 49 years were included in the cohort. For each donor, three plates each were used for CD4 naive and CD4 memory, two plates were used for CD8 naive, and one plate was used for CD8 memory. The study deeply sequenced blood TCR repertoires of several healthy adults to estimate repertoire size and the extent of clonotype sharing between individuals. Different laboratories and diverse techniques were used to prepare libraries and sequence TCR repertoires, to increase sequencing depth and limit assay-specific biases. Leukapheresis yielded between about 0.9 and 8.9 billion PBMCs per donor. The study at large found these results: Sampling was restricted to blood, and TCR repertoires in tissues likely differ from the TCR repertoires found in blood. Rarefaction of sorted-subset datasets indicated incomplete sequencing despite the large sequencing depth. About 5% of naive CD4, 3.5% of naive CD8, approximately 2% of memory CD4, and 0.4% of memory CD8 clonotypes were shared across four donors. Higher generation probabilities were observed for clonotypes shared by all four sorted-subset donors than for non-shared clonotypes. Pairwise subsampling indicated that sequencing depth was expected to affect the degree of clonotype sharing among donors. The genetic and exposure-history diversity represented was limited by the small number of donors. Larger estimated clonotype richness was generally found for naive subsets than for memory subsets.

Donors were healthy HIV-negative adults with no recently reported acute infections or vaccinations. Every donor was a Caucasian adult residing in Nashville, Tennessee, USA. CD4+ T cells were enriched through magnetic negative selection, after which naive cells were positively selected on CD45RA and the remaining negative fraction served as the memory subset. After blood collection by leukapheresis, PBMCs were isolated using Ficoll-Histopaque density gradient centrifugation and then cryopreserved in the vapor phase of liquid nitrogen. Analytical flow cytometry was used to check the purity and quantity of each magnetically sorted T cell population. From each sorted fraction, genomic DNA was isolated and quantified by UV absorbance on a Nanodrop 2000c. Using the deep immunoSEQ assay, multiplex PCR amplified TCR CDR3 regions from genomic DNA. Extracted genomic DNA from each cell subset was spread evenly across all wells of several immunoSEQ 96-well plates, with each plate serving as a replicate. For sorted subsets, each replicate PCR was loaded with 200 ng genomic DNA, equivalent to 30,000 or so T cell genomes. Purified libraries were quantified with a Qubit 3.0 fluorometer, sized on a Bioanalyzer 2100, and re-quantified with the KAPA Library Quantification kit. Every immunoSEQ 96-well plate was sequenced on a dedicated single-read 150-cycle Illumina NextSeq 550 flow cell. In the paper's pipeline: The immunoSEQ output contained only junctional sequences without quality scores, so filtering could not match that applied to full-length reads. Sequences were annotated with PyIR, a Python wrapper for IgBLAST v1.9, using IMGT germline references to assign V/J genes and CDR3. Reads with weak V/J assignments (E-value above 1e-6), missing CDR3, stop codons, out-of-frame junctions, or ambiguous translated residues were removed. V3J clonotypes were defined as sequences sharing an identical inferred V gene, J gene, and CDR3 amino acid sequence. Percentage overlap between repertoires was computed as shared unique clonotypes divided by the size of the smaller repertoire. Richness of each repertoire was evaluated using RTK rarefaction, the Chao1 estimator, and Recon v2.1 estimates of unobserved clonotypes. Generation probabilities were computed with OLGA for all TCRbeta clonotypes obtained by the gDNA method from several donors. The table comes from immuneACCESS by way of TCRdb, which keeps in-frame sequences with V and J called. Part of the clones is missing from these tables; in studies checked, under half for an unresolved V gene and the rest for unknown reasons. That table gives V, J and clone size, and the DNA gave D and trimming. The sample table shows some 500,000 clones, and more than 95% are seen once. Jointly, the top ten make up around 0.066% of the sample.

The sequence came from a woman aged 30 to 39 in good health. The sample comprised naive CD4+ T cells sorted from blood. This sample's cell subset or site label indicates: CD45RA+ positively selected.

The CDR3 loop reads CASSGGDLSYEQYF. Here is the DNA: TGCGCCAGCAGCGGAGGGGACCTAAGCTACGAGCAGTACTTC. The chain was built from TRBV5-1 and TRBJ2-7; TRBD2 might be the D gene, on 6 matching bases. Between the V and J ends, shortened by 4 bases and 3 bases respectively, the junction contains 14 bases. Its CDR3 holds 14 amino acids, cysteine through phenylalanine. Of the read, only the CDR3 DNA is kept; its 42 bases are in frame from base 1. The germline V gene yields SGHRS for CDR1 and YFSETQ for CDR2.